The present TCR beta chain was sequenced within a study of OX40 agonist ivuxolimab in advanced cancers. Repertoires were generated with immunoSEQ multiplex PCR, while TCRdb's copy carries only in-frame clones and drops some. The sample lists about 68,000 clones; more than 75% were seen once. Trimming removed 3 bases at V and 2 bases at J, with 14 bases between. The CDR3 is made up of 15 amino acids. Germline V gene lookup returns CDR1 SGHTA and CDR2 FQGNSA. Sequencing used CD4+ or CD8+ T cells sorted from blood, obtained in a trial of the OX40 agonist ivuxolimab. The chain links TRBV7-2 to TRBJ2-7; D tentatively fits TRBD1 or TRBD2 (5 bases each). The TCR originated in an adult with an advanced solid tumor such as melanoma, head and neck, liver or kidney cancer. CDR3 region: CASSFFTGLPYEQYF. The CDR3 region has the DNA TGTGCCAGCAGCTTTTTTACGGGGCTGCCCTACGAGCAGTACTTC.